This is a list of T cell receptor beta chains from one sample in a study of identical twins. One entry per CDR3 protein results from TCRdb running MiXCR on the 5' RACE reads. The sample includes around 960,000 distinct CDR3 sequences, more than 9% of them seen just once. These same records also appear under a second study, on yellow fever vaccine responses in identical twins.

The specimen sequenced was PBMCs. Receptor source: a woman aged 18-29 years in good health. Both conserved end residues are part of each CDR3. A D gene is named only where the DNA matches it firmly. A row's size may be missing; if present it is once, few, many or a size class.

J gene: TRBJ2-2; V gene: TRBV9; D gene: -; clone size: -; CDR3 DNA: TGTGCCAGCAGCGTCGCTAGCGACGCCGGGGAGCTGTTTTTT; CDR3 protein: CASSVASDAGELFF
J gene: TRBJ2-1; V gene: TRBV20-1; D gene: -; clone size: -; CDR3 DNA: TGCAGTGCCCCCGGGCCTTTTAGCTCCTACAATGAGCAGTTCTTC; CDR3 protein: CSAPGPFSSYNEQFF
J gene: TRBJ2-1; V gene: TRBV9; D gene: -; clone size: -; CDR3 DNA: TGTGCCAGCAGCGTAGCGTTGCAGGGGATAAATGAGCAGTTCTTC; CDR3 protein: CASSVALQGINEQFF
J gene: TRBJ1-5; V gene: TRBV20-1; D gene: -; clone size: -; CDR3 DNA: TGCAGTGCTATCGGACAGACTTATAGCAATCAGCCCCAGCATTTT; CDR3 protein: CSAIGQTYSNQPQHF
J gene: TRBJ2-1; V gene: TRBV2; D gene: TRBD2; clone size: few; CDR3 DNA: TGTGCCCAGGGCGGACTAGCGGGGGATTATGAGCAGTTCTTC; CDR3 protein: CAQGGLAGDYEQFF
J gene: TRBJ2-2; V gene: TRBV10-3; D gene: -; clone size: -; CDR3 DNA: TGTGCCATCACCCCCGGGACTTCCGGGGAGCTGTTTTTT; CDR3 protein: CAITPGTSGELFF
J gene: TRBJ2-1; V gene: TRBV29-1; D gene: TRBD1; clone size: few; CDR3 DNA: TGCAGCGTTGAAAGGGGAACAGGGGTCAACAATGAGCAGTTCTTC; CDR3 protein: CSVERGTGVNNEQFF
J gene: TRBJ2-5; V gene: TRBV20-1; D gene: TRBD2; clone size: few; CDR3 DNA: TGCAGTGCTAGGATAGGCGGGAGAAATCAAGAGACCCAGTACTTC; CDR3 protein: CSARIGGRNQETQYF
J gene: TRBJ1-4; V gene: TRBV10-2; D gene: -; clone size: -; CDR3 DNA: TGCGCCAGCAGTGAGCCGACCACCGGGAGCCTTGGGGAAAAACTGTTTTTT; CDR3 protein: CASSEPTTGSLGEKLFF
J gene: TRBJ1-5; V gene: TRBV20-1; D gene: -; clone size: few; CDR3 DNA: TGCAGTGCTTCTGCAGCCTCCCGGGAGCCCCAGCATTTT; CDR3 protein: CSASAASREPQHF
J gene: TRBJ2-2; V gene: TRBV10-3; D gene: -; clone size: -; CDR3 DNA: TGTGCCATCAAAAACGGCGGGGCTACCGGGGAGCTGTTTTTT; CDR3 protein: CAIKNGGATGELFF
J gene: TRBJ1-2; V gene: TRBV9; D gene: -; clone size: few; CDR3 DNA: TGTGCCAGCAGCGTCCTTCCGGGACGAGGATATCAGGGCTACACCTTC; CDR3 protein: CASSVLPGRGYQGYTF
J gene: TRBJ2-2; V gene: TRBV4-1; D gene: -; clone size: -; CDR3 DNA: TGCGCCAGCAGACTAATCGGGGAGAGAGACGGGGAGCTGTTTTTT; CDR3 protein: CASRLIGERDGELFF
J gene: TRBJ2-5; V gene: TRBV2; D gene: TRBD2; clone size: -; CDR3 DNA: TGTGCCAGCAGCTATCTAGCGGGAGAGGCCCAGTACTTC; CDR3 protein: CASSYLAGEAQYF
J gene: TRBJ2-5; V gene: TRBV29-1; D gene: TRBD1; clone size: many; CDR3 DNA: TGCAGCGTGCGCCCGGGACAGAAGTACCAAGAGACCCAGTACTTC; CDR3 protein: CSVRPGQKYQETQYF
J gene: TRBJ2-6; V gene: TRBV12-3/TRBV12-4; D gene: TRBD1; clone size: -; CDR3 DNA: TGTGCCAGCAGTTTAGACAGGGGAATGTCTGGGGCCAACGTCCTGACTTTC; CDR3 protein: CASSLDRGMSGANVLTF
J gene: TRBJ2-1; V gene: TRBV20-1; D gene: TRBD2; clone size: -; CDR3 DNA: TGCAGTGCTCCCGGGACTAGCGGGACCAACTCCTACAATGAGCAGTTCTTC; CDR3 protein: CSAPGTSGTNSYNEQFF
J gene: TRBJ2-3; V gene: TRBV10-1; D gene: TRBD2; clone size: -; CDR3 DNA: TGCGCCAGCAGTGGATCCAGCGGGGGGCCGGAAGATACGCAGTATTTT; CDR3 protein: CASSGSSGGPEDTQYF
J gene: TRBJ2-3; V gene: TRBV5-1; D gene: -; clone size: few; CDR3 DNA: TGCGCCAGCAGCTTGGATGGCGTAGCGGGCACAGATACGCAGTATTTT; CDR3 protein: CASSLDGVAGTDTQYF
J gene: TRBJ2-5; V gene: TRBV7-9; D gene: -; clone size: many; CDR3 DNA: TGTGCCAGCAGCTTAACGCAGGGTACGGTGGAGACCCAGTACTTC; CDR3 protein: CASSLTQGTVETQYF
J gene: TRBJ2-5; V gene: TRBV20-1; D gene: TRBD2; clone size: few; CDR3 DNA: TGCAGTGCTAGGACTAGCGGGGGCCAAGAGACCCAGTACTTC; CDR3 protein: CSARTSGGQETQYF
J gene: TRBJ1-5; V gene: TRBV20-1; D gene: TRBD1; clone size: few; CDR3 DNA: TGCAGTGCTGCGGACAGGGGGAATCAGCCCCAGCATTTT; CDR3 protein: CSAADRGNQPQHF
J gene: TRBJ2-6; V gene: TRBV29-1; D gene: TRBD1; clone size: few; CDR3 DNA: TGCAGCGTTGAAGATCTTAGGGGGCATGGGGCCAACGTCCTGACTTTC; CDR3 protein: CSVEDLRGHGANVLTF
J gene: TRBJ2-1; V gene: TRBV7-8; D gene: -; clone size: many; CDR3 DNA: TGTGCCAGCAGCTTACTCGGACAGAACTACAATGAGCAGTTCTTC; CDR3 protein: CASSLLGQNYNEQFF
J gene: TRBJ1-2; V gene: TRBV23-1; D gene: TRBD1; clone size: once; CDR3 DNA: TGCGCCAGCAGTCAAGGACAGGAAAACTATGGCTACACCTTC; CDR3 protein: CASSQGQENYGYTF
J gene: TRBJ2-1; V gene: TRBV5-1; D gene: -; clone size: few; CDR3 DNA: TGCGCCAGCAGCCCGGGGGCGGGGACGTCCTACAATGAGCAGTTCTTC; CDR3 protein: CASSPGAGTSYNEQFF
J gene: TRBJ2-1; V gene: TRBV19; D gene: TRBD2; clone size: -; CDR3 DNA: TGTGCCAGTAGTATAGATTCGGGGTTGGGAGGGATCCCCTACAATGAGCAGTTCTTC; CDR3 protein: CASSIDSGLGGIPYNEQFF
J gene: TRBJ2-3; V gene: TRBV5-1; D gene: -; clone size: -; CDR3 DNA: TGCGCCAGCAGCCCAAATGGTCCCCCCGCAGATACGCAGTATTTT; CDR3 protein: CASSPNGPPADTQYF
J gene: TRBJ2-3; V gene: TRBV10-1; D gene: -; clone size: few; CDR3 DNA: TGCGCCAGCAGTGACCGGGACGGCACAGATACGCAGTATTTT; CDR3 protein: CASSDRDGTDTQYF
J gene: TRBJ2-4; V gene: TRBV5-1; D gene: -; clone size: few; CDR3 DNA: TGCGCCAGCAGCTTGGACTTAGGGTACGGCAAAAACATTCAGTACTTC; CDR3 protein: CASSLDLGYGKNIQYF
J gene: TRBJ2-1; V gene: TRBV12-3/TRBV12-4; D gene: TRBD2; clone size: few; CDR3 DNA: TGTGCCAGCAGTTCTCGATGGGGGCGGGAGGCCTACAATGAGCAGTTCTTC; CDR3 protein: CASSSRWGREAYNEQFF
J gene: TRBJ2-5; V gene: TRBV10-1; D gene: TRBD1; clone size: -; CDR3 DNA: TGCGCCAGCAGTGGCGGCGACAGGGGGGAGACCCAGTACTTC; CDR3 protein: CASSGGDRGETQYF
J gene: TRBJ2-7; V gene: TRBV12-3/TRBV12-4; D gene: TRBD2; clone size: many; CDR3 DNA: TGTGCCAGCACCCCCAGCGGGAGGATCTACGAGCAGTACTTC; CDR3 protein: CASTPSGRIYEQYF
J gene: TRBJ1-2; V gene: TRBV5-1; D gene: -; clone size: few; CDR3 DNA: TGCGCCAGCAGCTTGATCGGGGTTTTGAAAAACTATGGCTACACCTTC; CDR3 protein: CASSLIGVLKNYGYTF
J gene: TRBJ1-1; V gene: TRBV6-5; D gene: -; clone size: -; CDR3 DNA: TGTGCCAGCAGTTCCAGGGGATCGAACACTGAAGCTTTCTTT; CDR3 protein: CASSSRGSNTEAFF
J gene: TRBJ1-1; V gene: TRBV5-1; D gene: TRBD1; clone size: many; CDR3 DNA: TGCGCCAGCAGCCCCGCAGGGGGCGTGAACACTGAAGCTTTCTTT; CDR3 protein: CASSPAGGVNTEAFF
J gene: TRBJ1-2; V gene: TRBV28; D gene: -; clone size: -; CDR3 DNA: TGTGCCAGCAGCACGTCACCGTGGGGCTACACCTTC; CDR3 protein: CASSTSPWGYTF
J gene: TRBJ2-7; V gene: TRBV27; D gene: -; clone size: -; CDR3 DNA: TGTGCCAGCAGTCCTTCCCCCGCCACCTACGAGCAGTACTTC; CDR3 protein: CASSPSPATYEQYF
J gene: TRBJ2-5; V gene: TRBV12-3/TRBV12-4; D gene: -; clone size: many; CDR3 DNA: TGTGCCAGCAGTACCGACACGGAGACCCAGTACTTC; CDR3 protein: CASSTDTETQYF
J gene: TRBJ2-7; V gene: TRBV12-3/TRBV12-4; D gene: TRBD1; clone size: -; CDR3 DNA: TGTGCCAGCAGACCCGACAGGGGGGGGTTAACCTACGAGCAGTACTTC; CDR3 protein: CASRPDRGGLTYEQYF
J gene: TRBJ2-5; V gene: TRBV7-2; D gene: -; clone size: few; CDR3 DNA: TGTGCCAGCAGGTGGGGCCAACACCAAGAGACCCAGTACTTC; CDR3 protein: CASRWGQHQETQYF
J gene: TRBJ2-3; V gene: TRBV27; D gene: -; clone size: -; CDR3 DNA: TGTGCCACATGGAGAATCTCTAGCACAGATACGCAGTATTTT; CDR3 protein: CATWRISSTDTQYF
J gene: TRBJ1-2; V gene: TRBV4-1; D gene: TRBD1; clone size: few; CDR3 DNA: TGCGCCAGCAGCAGAGGACAGGGTGGAACAAACTATGGCTACACCTTC; CDR3 protein: CASSRGQGGTNYGYTF
J gene: TRBJ2-2; V gene: TRBV2; D gene: -; clone size: few; CDR3 DNA: TGTGCCAGTAGGTCAGGGAACACCGGGGAGCTGTTTTTT; CDR3 protein: CASRSGNTGELFF
J gene: TRBJ2-7; V gene: TRBV4-1; D gene: -; clone size: -; CDR3 DNA: TGCGCCAGCAGCCAAGTTGTGGGCTACGAGCAGTACTTC; CDR3 protein: CASSQVVGYEQYF
J gene: TRBJ1-6; V gene: TRBV20-1; D gene: -; clone size: few; CDR3 DNA: TGCAGTGCTAGGATGGTTAATTCACCCCTCCACTTT; CDR3 protein: CSARMVNSPLHF
J gene: TRBJ2-1; V gene: TRBV7-9; D gene: -; clone size: few; CDR3 DNA: TGTGCCAGCATCGGCCCCTCCGTAGGGCTAAACAATGAGCAGTTCTTC; CDR3 protein: CASIGPSVGLNNEQFF
J gene: TRBJ2-7; V gene: TRBV29-1; D gene: -; clone size: -; CDR3 DNA: TGCAGCGTTGTACCGGGTCTTGGGGGTCCCTACGAGCAGTACTTC; CDR3 protein: CSVVPGLGGPYEQYF
J gene: TRBJ1-4; V gene: TRBV29-1; D gene: -; clone size: few; CDR3 DNA: TGCAGCGTTGAAGATGCAACCGGGGATGAAAAACTGTTTTTT; CDR3 protein: CSVEDATGDEKLFF
J gene: TRBJ2-3; V gene: TRBV20-1; D gene: TRBD2; clone size: few; CDR3 DNA: TGCAGTGCTCGGACTAGCGGGGACAAGGATACGCAGTATTTT; CDR3 protein: CSARTSGDKDTQYF
J gene: TRBJ2-3; V gene: TRBV6-6; D gene: -; clone size: few; CDR3 DNA: TGTGCCAGCAACCTACAGGGACCAGATACGCAGTATTTT; CDR3 protein: CASNLQGPDTQYF